The 2 T cell receptor beta chains below all came from one sample that was sequenced in a study of STAT3 mutations in large granular lymphocyte leukemia. Data came from immunoSEQ multiplex PCR; TCRdb stores just in-frame clones and leaves some out. The sample contains approximately 3,700 clones, roughly 82% of which appear only once. Study-wide results and limits: Every T-LGLL patient had at least one immunodominant TCRbeta clonotype.

Their recognized antigens are unknown. The sample comprised peripheral blood mononuclear cells. These receptors came from a boy between 10 and 17 years old with T-cell large granular lymphocyte leukemia. Some clones in this sample may be carry-over from other donors' samples.

The rearrangement joins TRBV6-6 to TRBJ1-6; D possibly corresponds to TRBD1 (6 bases). CDR3 length equals 15 residues. The V end was cut by 2 bases, the J end by 10 bases, with 15 bases between. The germline V gene encodes CDR1 MNHNY and CDR2 SVGAGI (reference sequence). CDR3 nucleotide sequence: TGTGCCAGCAGTTACGGCCCAGGGGATCGATCACCCCTCCACTTT. Its translation is CASSYGPGDRSPLHF.

The V and J genes are TRBV18 and TRBJ2-7, with D unresolved. In germline, CDR1 is KGHSH, CDR2 LQKENI. The ends were cut back, 6 bases at V and 3 bases at J, with 12 bases in the middle. The CDR3 is made up of 13 amino acids. CDR3 region: CASSSDLLYEQYF. The CDR3 region has the DNA TGTGCCAGCTCTTCTGATCTCCTCTACGAGCAGTACTTC.